This T cell receptor beta chain came from a study of T cell changes during pregnancy in multiple sclerosis. The assay was immunoSEQ multiplex PCR, and TCRdb's table has in-frame clones only and misses some. This sample has about 80,000 clones, with 85% to 95% found just once. This clone was found once. The sample here was peripheral blood, taken after pregnancy. The source of this sequence is a female donor in good health, enrolled as a control in a pregnancy study.

This chain's CDR3 is CASSPSGTEQFF. The CDR3, as DNA: TGTGCCAGCAGTCCCAGCGGGACTGAGCAGTTCTTC. The V call is TRBV28, the J call TRBJ2-1; 7 positions match TRBD2. CDR3 length: 12 amino acids. V dropped 5 bases and J dropped 9; count of bases not matched to a gene: 4. Germline CDR1 is MDHEN and CDR2 is SYDVKM.